The source of this TCR beta chain is a study of T cells in Graves' hyperthyroidism and ophthalmopathy (dated by TCRdb to about 2019). Regarding the study in general: Peripheral blood samples were taken at the time of initial diagnosis, prior to any treatment. The roughly 91 discovery patients were randomly divided into training and test sets at a 7:3 ratio. Prospective prediction of ophthalmopathy was tested in an independent validation cohort consisting of roughly 20 hyperthyroidism patients and about 17 patients who later progressed to ophthalmopathy. The study also compared thyroid tissue and blood T-cell repertoires from roughly 6 Graves' hyperthyroidism patients. Following sampling, methimazole starting at 30 mg daily was given to hyperthyroidism patients, and high-dose intravenous methylprednisolone was given to ophthalmopathy patients. According to the paper, TCR Vbeta CDR3 sequencing was carried out on approximately 140 peripheral blood samples, which came from approximately 43 ophthalmopathy, 70 to 80 hyperthyroidism and roughly 17 progressor patients. A discovery cohort of around 100 patients, 43 with Graves' ophthalmopathy and approximately 55 with stable Graves' hyperthyroidism, was used to find distinguishing TCR V-J signatures. What the study reported, not specific to this receptor: Sample size was not statistically predetermined, and investigators were not blinded to group allocation. Most expanded thyroid clonotypes (frequency above 0.001) were also found in blood, which suggests that blood repertoires may mirror thyroid immune responses. In validation, the model predicted progression to ophthalmopathy a median of around 6.5 months before onset, with roughly 70% sensitivity and 72.22% specificity. In cross-validation, a model built on a 13 V-J signature told ophthalmopathy apart from stable hyperthyroidism with 85% to 90% sensitivity and about 81% specificity, and in testing the same model reached 80%/75%.

Remarks on this clonotype: The clone's antigen remains unknown. Base qualities are missing; no much larger clone stands one base away.

Stable Graves' hyperthyroidism was defined as no progression to ophthalmopathy during 18 months of follow-up. Hyperthyroidism patients were aged 18 to 65 years and newly diagnosed, with disease duration of less than 2 months. The study excluded patients with uncontrolled infections, other autoimmune diseases, pregnancy or lactation. Diagnoses were established on the basis of clinical symptoms, serum thyroxine and TRAb, thyroid ultrasound, and orbital computed tomography. PBMCs were separated from under 11 ml of fresh peripheral blood using Ficoll-Paque density gradient centrifugation. Total RNA was extracted using Trizol reagent, and RNA quality was assessed on an Agilent 2100 Bioanalyzer. The germline V gene encodes CDR1 SGHRS and CDR2 YFSETQ. V is cut back by 4 bases and J by 4 bases, with 10 bases in the junction unmatched. The CDR3, cysteine through phenylalanine, is 17 amino acids long. Only the CDR3 region is kept as DNA, spanning 51 bases read in frame from base 1.

Amplification of TCR beta CDR3 regions was carried out from RNA transcripts. The TCR CDR3 was subjected to a first round of RT-PCR using the HTBI primer set and the Qiagen OneStep RT-PCR kit. Libraries were constructed in a second round of multiplex PCR, after which size selection and purification were performed. Paired-end sequencing of the libraries was performed with 100 bp reads on an Illumina HiSeq2000. Per the original workflow: SOAPnuke was used to process the raw data, removing reads that contained adapters or uncalled bases, had a mean Phred below 15, or lacked an exact match to the constant primer or identifier. High-quality paired reads were merged with COPE v1.2.5, and unique nucleotide sequences were defined as clonotypes. Clonotypes were aligned to IMGT TRBV, TRBD and TRBJ reference segments using MiTCR v1.1. The analysis was restricted to V-J combinations with a frequency above 0.0001, which together covered 98% to 99.2% of the repertoires. A TCS score was defined as the ratio between F50 (clonal expansion) and ExV (chaos), using BLOSUM62-based TCRdist between CDR3 peptides within each V-J. Welch's t-statistics and random forest reduced several hundred V-J features to under 15, which were used in a naive Bayes classifier (R e1071). TCRdb ran its own pipeline on the public reads, namely fastp trimming at Q25 and MiXCR clone calling, and kept in-frame beta chains. Rows merge per CDR3 protein into single entries with the most common DNA and genes. The V and J calls come from TCRdb's annotation, not from the publication. This sample gives 600,000 or so distinct CDR3 sequences in total; around 16% of them show up just once. 3.8% of the sample comes from the top ten.

The sequence was collected from a woman aged 30 to 39 with Graves' hyperthyroidism. Sequenced sample: blood. The chain links TRBV5-1 with TRBJ1-6, with 8 central nucleotides matching TRBD1. The sequenced DNA is TGCGCCAGCAGCCCCAGGGGGCCCGCCGATTATAATTCACCCCTCCACTTT. Translated, this gives CASSPRGPADYNSPLHF.